The sequence of this T cell receptor (beta chain) was determined in a study of blood T cell dynamics during melanoma immunotherapy. Study overall: Metastatic melanoma patients received first-line pembrolizumab or nivolumab plus ipilimumab.

A fixed DNA input of about 0.35 ug was used per bulk PBMC sample. Produced via immunoSEQ multiplex PCR; TCRdb's table is partial and in-frame only. The table has over 3,500 clones, about 78% seen once; the top ten hold 45% to 65%. Time point of the sample: week 3, after first cycle of checkpoint inhibitor. At 12 weeks after first infusion, RECIST 1.1 defined response for most patients. Germline V gene sequence: CDR1 SGDLS, CDR2 YYNGEE. The CDR3 is made up of 14 amino acids. V lost 4 bases to trimming and J lost 7 bases; unmatched junction nucleotides: 6. The receptor was isolated from a human donor with melanoma. The chain uses TRBV9 and TRBJ1-4; 8 bases agree with TRBD1. The material was blood, obtained from a patient treated with checkpoint blockade. The CDR3 loop reads CASSSQGEGEKLFF. Written as DNA, the CDR3 is TGTGCCAGCAGCTCACAGGGGGAAGGTGAAAAACTGTTTTTT.